The 32 T cell receptor beta chains in this list originate from one sample, sequenced in a study of blood T cell repertoires in COVID-19. TCRdb's copy holds only in-frame clones and misses some; the assay was immunoSEQ multiplex PCR. The table includes fewer than 55,000 clones, 81% detected once. Material for sequencing was peripheral blood. These TCRs come from a woman aged 80 or over with COVID-19, enrolled during active disease.

The chain has TRBV6-5 and TRBJ2-7; 12 bases are shared with TRBD2. The CDR3 loop spans 13 amino acids. Germline assignment: CDR1 MNHEY and CDR2 SVGAGI. V was clipped by 6 bases and J by 6 bases; unmatched bases: 3. The CDR3 bases are TGTGCCAGCAGGACTAGCGGGAGCCTCGAGCAGTACTTC. Translated: CASRTSGSLEQYF.

This clone was counted only a few times. The rearrangement joins TRBV7-8 to TRBJ1-1, with D possibly being TRBD1 (5 bases). The germline gives CDR1 SGHVS, CDR2 FQNEAQ. Trimming pared 5 bases from V and 2 bases from J, leaving 9 bases between. The CDR3 is made up of 13 amino acids. Here the CDR3 DNA reads TGTGCCAGCAGCACACAGGTCAACACTGAAGCTTTCTTT. Amino acid sequence: CASSTQVNTEAFF.

The J gene is TRBJ2-2, the V gene TRBV3-1 (or the pseudogene TRBV3-2); 13 bases match TRBD2. CDR1 LGHDT and CDR2 YNNKEL come from the germline V gene (reference sequence). Losses at the gene ends were 9 bases for V and 0 bases for J; bases not matched to a gene: 7. The CDR3 spans 17 residues. The CDR3 DNA reads as TGTGCCAGTAAACTAGCGGGAGGGAAATCGAACACCGGGGAGCTGTTTTTT. Amino acids: CASKLAGGKSNTGELFF.

This chain joins TRBV19 and TRBJ2-7; 7 bases match TRBD2. V shed 3 bases, J shed 3 bases, and the junction held 2 bases outside the gene matches. CDR1 and CDR2 from the germline V gene are LNHDA and SQIVND (reference sequence). This CDR3 contains 13 residues. CDR3 sequence (DNA): TGTGCCAGTAGTATGAGCGGGATCTACGAGCAGTACTTC. Translating gives CASSMSGIYEQYF.

This clone was found a few times. The chain joins TRBV7-9 to TRBJ2-1; possible D gene TRBD1, 6 bases. Trimming stripped 8 bases from V and 10 bases from J, with 12 bases between. CDR1 SEHNR and CDR2 FQNEAQ come from the germline V gene (reference sequence). CDR3 length equals 11 residues. CDR3 in amino acids: CASSPGTEQFF. The CDR3 bases are TGTGCCAGCTCCCCCGGGACAGAGCAGTTCTTC.

The chain uses TRBV5-5 and TRBJ2-2; 13 bases align to TRBD2. After removal of 0 bases from V and 2 bases from J, the junction contained 1 base not matched to a gene. CDR1 and CDR2 from the germline V gene are SGHKS and YYEKEE (reference sequence). CDR3 length equals 17 residues. As DNA, the CDR3 is TGTGCCAGCAGCTTGGGACTAGCGGGAGGAAACACCGGGGAGCTGTTTTTT. It specifies CASSLGLAGGNTGELFF.

The V gene is TRBV27, the J gene TRBJ2-7, with 10 positions matching TRBD1. V trimming: 5 bases; J trimming: 2 bases; junction bases outside the gene matches: 6. CDR1 and CDR2 from the germline V gene are MNHEY and SMNVEV (reference sequence). This CDR3 is built from 15 residues. DNA of the CDR3: TGTGCCAGCAGTCCGGGACAGGGGAAAACCTACGAGCAGTACTTC. As protein: CASSPGQGKTYEQYF.

V is TRBV19 and J is TRBJ2-3, with 10 bases identical to TRBD1. CDR1 and CDR2 (germline): LNHDA, SQIVND (reference sequence). This CDR3 has 17 residues. V was clipped by 3 bases and J by 3 bases; unmatched bases: 9. CDR3 sequence (DNA): TGTGCCAGTAGTATTCGGTCGGGGACAGGGGCAACAGATACGCAGTATTTT. It encodes CASSIRSGTGATDTQYF.

The count of this clone is one. This chain joins TRBV9 and TRBJ2-3; 7 bases align to TRBD2. J lost 5 bases, V lost 3 bases, and 3 bases had no gene match. Germline assignment: CDR1 SGDLS and CDR2 YYNGEE. The CDR3 contains 13 residues. CDR3 in amino acids: CASSAIAGDTQYF. CDR3 nucleotide sequence: TGTGCCAGCAGCGCCATAGCGGGAGATACGCAGTATTTT.

This sequence joins TRBV2 and TRBJ2-3, with TRBD2 matching 7 bases. Germline V lookup: CDR1 SNHLY, CDR2 FYNNEI. V was pared by 8 bases and J by 6 bases, with 11 bases of the junction left unmatched. The CDR3 covers 14 residues. The CDR3 is CASPGEGHVDTQYF. For the CDR3, the DNA is TGTGCCAGCCCGGGGGAGGGGCACGTCGATACGCAGTATTTT.

In this sample, this clone turned up once. The V gene is TRBV2, the J gene TRBJ2-1, with 9 bases fitting TRBD2. V lost 7 bases and J lost 7; bases outside the gene matches: 5. CDR1 is SNHLY, CDR2 FYNNEI, per germline. The CDR3 has 13 amino acids. The CDR3 region has the DNA TGTGCCAGCACTCTGCGGGGGGGGAATGAGCAGTTCTTC. This translates into CASTLRGGNEQFF.

This chain connects TRBV28 to TRBJ1-1; the D gene is possibly TRBD1 (5 bases). Germline V CDR1 and CDR2: MDHEN, SYDVKM. Trimming stripped 5 bases from V and 1 base from J, with 8 bases between. This CDR3 comprises 13 residues. The CDR3 DNA is TGTGCCAGCAGTGATACAGGGAACACTGAAGCTTTCTTT. This codes for CASSDTGNTEAFF.

CDR3: CAWSDSGPYTQYF. CDR3 in DNA: TGTGCCTGGAGTGACTCAGGGCCGTATACGCAGTATTTT. This rearrangement joins TRBV30 to TRBJ2-3, with D maybe TRBD1 (5 bases). V was pared by 1 base and J by 7 bases, with 12 bases between. The CDR3 is 13 amino acids. CDR1 and CDR2 (germline): GTSNPN, SVGIG (reference sequence). Supplemented by reference TRBV30 and TRBJ2-3, the full variable domain reads SQTIHQWPATLVQPVGSPLSLECTVEGTSNPNLYWYRQAAGRGLQLLFYSVGIGQISSEVPQNLSASRPQDRQFILSSKKLLLSDSGFYLCAWSDSGPYTQYFGPGTRLTVL.

The rearrangement joins TRBV27 to TRBJ2-1; no firm D call. This CDR3 is built from 15 residues. The germline gives CDR1 MNHEY, CDR2 SMNVEV (reference sequence). V lost 6 bases and J lost 7, with 19 bases in between. The CDR3 nucleotides are TGTGCCAGCAGCCCAGAGGCTAGTGGTAGGAATGAGCAGTTCTTC. Its protein product is CASSPEASGRNEQFF.

This clone occurred once. The chain couples TRBV11-1 to TRBJ2-1, with D tentatively TRBD1 (6 bases). From germline, CDR1 is SGHAT and CDR2 FQDESV (reference sequence). V dropped 5 bases and J dropped 4 bases, with 18 bases sitting between them. This CDR3 is built from 16 residues. CDR3 bases: TGTGCCAGCAGCGACAGGAGTCGGCTGCGGTACAATGAGCAGTTCTTC. The encoded protein is CASSDRSRLRYNEQFF.

This clone appeared once. J is TRBJ2-1 and V is TRBV12-3 or TRBV12-4; 7 nucleotides line up with TRBD1. The ends lost 6 bases at V and 15 bases at J; junction bases unmatched: 11. The CDR3 covers 12 residues. The CDR3 reads CASSRTGPIPFF. CDR3 DNA: TGTGCCAGCAGCCGGACAGGTCCCATCCCGTTCTTC.

This chain links TRBV27 with TRBJ1-6, with 7 nucleotides matching TRBD1. With 5 bases clipped from V and 10 bases from J, the junction kept 8 bases outside the gene matches. Germline assignment: CDR1 MNHEY and CDR2 SMNVEV (reference sequence). This CDR3 spans 14 amino acids. CDR3 residues: CASSPGQVVSPLHF. For the CDR3, the DNA is TGTGCCAGCAGTCCCGGACAGGTAGTCTCACCCCTCCACTTT.

The CDR3 protein is CSTSGQGGALNTEAFF. CDR3 DNA: TGCAGCACTTCGGGACAGGGTGGGGCGTTGAACACTGAAGCTTTCTTT. The rearrangement joins TRBV29-1 to TRBJ1-1; 9 bases fit TRBD1. J lost 0 bases, V lost 8 bases, and 13 bases had no gene match. The CDR3 has 16 residues. Per germline, CDR1 SQVTM and CDR2 ANQGSEA.

This chain connects TRBV5-1 to TRBJ1-1; 7 bases line up with TRBD1. From germline, CDR1 is SGHRS and CDR2 YFSETQ. CDR3 length: 15 amino acids. Unmatched junction bases numbered 8, after V lost 4 bases and J lost 2 bases. The CDR3 loop is CASSDPGTANTEAFF. The CDR3 coding sequence is TGCGCCAGCAGCGACCCCGGGACAGCCAACACTGAAGCTTTCTTT.

The gene calls are TRBV11-2 and TRBJ1-1; unclear D gene. Germline V gene lookup returns CDR1 SGHAT and CDR2 FQNNGV. The CDR3 sequence is 15 residues long. Trimming shortened V by 0 bases and J by 1 base, and 9 bases separated the two germline ends. This chain's CDR3 is CASSLDRGRNTEAFF. CDR3 nucleotides: TGTGCCAGCAGCTTAGATCGGGGAAGGAACACTGAAGCTTTCTTT.

The chain is built from TRBV10-3 and TRBJ2-4, with TRBD1 matching over 10 bases. Germline V CDR1 and CDR2: ENHRY, SYGVKD. V gave up 6 bases and J gave up 7 bases; unmatched junction bases: 3. This CDR3 spans 13 amino acids. The CDR3 nucleotides are TGTGCCATCAGGCCGGGACAGGGGAACATTCAGTACTTC. This codes for CAIRPGQGNIQYF.

The rearrangement joins TRBV11-2 to TRBJ2-5; no reliable D call. Trimming removed 3 bases from V and 3 bases from J, with 8 bases in between. CDR1 SGHAT and CDR2 FQNNGV come from the germline V gene. The CDR3 covers 13 residues. DNA for the CDR3: TGTGCCAGCAGCTTCTCAGGAAAAGAGACCCAGTACTTC. Residues: CASSFSGKETQYF.

In its sample, this clone was seen once. The chain is built from TRBV30 and TRBJ1-3; D gene unclear. With 5 bases removed from V and 0 bases from J, the gap between germline ends came to 5 bases. Germline V gives CDR1 GTSNPN, CDR2 SVGIG (reference sequence). This CDR3 is built from 12 residues. CDR3 sequence: CAWDISGNTIYF. CDR3 nucleotides: TGTGCCTGGGACATCTCTGGAAACACCATATATTTT.

The chain uses TRBV4-1 and TRBJ2-1; perhaps TRBD2 as D (6 bases). Trimming removed 3 bases at V and 2 bases at J, with 14 bases between. CDR3 length: 16 residues. In germline, CDR1 is MGHRA, CDR2 YSYEKL. The CDR3: CASSQTSDPPYNEQFF. The CDR3, as DNA: TGCGCCAGCAGCCAGACTAGTGACCCCCCCTACAATGAGCAGTTCTTC.

This clone was observed a few times. The chain has TRBV10-2 and TRBJ2-7; 8 bases fit TRBD2. This CDR3 has 13 amino acids. Germline V gene data show CDR1 as WSHSY and CDR2 as SAAADI. Trimming at V came to 8 bases and at J to 6 bases, leaving 9 bases not matched to a gene. This chain's CDR3 is CASGAGGVFEQYF. CDR3 coding DNA: TGCGCCAGCGGGGCGGGGGGCGTTTTCGAGCAGTACTTC.

This rearrangement joins TRBV27 to TRBJ2-2, with 8 bases aligning to TRBD1. Germline lookup yields CDR1 MNHEY and CDR2 SMNVEV (reference sequence). This CDR3 has 15 residues. J gave up 1 base and V 7 bases, and 5 bases lay outside the gene matches. The DNA for the CDR3 is TGTGCCAGCAAAAGAACAGGGGGGAACACCGGGGAGCTGTTTTTT. Translated: CASKRTGGNTGELFF.

The rearrangement joins TRBV27 to TRBJ2-7; TRBD1 agrees at 8 bases. The CDR3 extends over 15 amino acids. V trimming: 3 bases; J trimming: 1 base; junction bases outside the gene matches: 5. Germline CDR1 reads MNHEY; CDR2 reads SMNVEV (reference sequence). This chain's CDR3 is CASSFQGQASYEQYF. The CDR3 DNA follows: TGTGCCAGCAGTTTCCAGGGACAGGCTTCCTACGAGCAGTACTTC.

This clone turned up a few times. The chain uses TRBV7-9 and TRBJ1-1; 9 nucleotides line up with TRBD1. V trimming: 2 bases; J trimming: 6 bases; junction bases outside the gene matches: 7. This CDR3 contains 15 residues. Per the germline V gene, CDR1 is SEHNR and CDR2 is FQNEAQ (reference sequence). The CDR3 DNA is TGTGCCAGCAGCTTATGGGACAGGGTAGGCCCTGAAGCTTTCTTT. Its translation: CASSLWDRVGPEAFF. Based on the CDR3 plus reference TRBV7-9 and TRBJ1-1, the full variable domain is DTGVSQNPRHKITKRGQNVTFRCDPISEHNRLYWYRQTLGQGPEFLTYFQNEAQLEKSRLLSDRFSAERPKGSFSTLEIQRTEQGDSAMYLCASSLWDRVGPEAFFGQGTRLTVV.

This clone was seen once. J is TRBJ1-2 and V is TRBV5-1; tentatively, D is TRBD1 (5 bases). V gave up 5 bases and J gave up 6 bases, with 8 bases separating them. This CDR3 has 11 amino acids. Per germline, CDR1 SGHRS and CDR2 YFSETQ. For the CDR3, the DNA is TGCGCCAGCAGTGGCAGGGATGGCTACACCTTC. Its translation: CASSGRDGYTF.

The chain is built from TRBV11-2 and TRBJ2-1, with a possible D match to TRBD2 (6 bases). With 5 bases removed from V and 5 bases from J, the gap between germline ends came to 19 bases. Per the germline V gene, CDR1 is SGHAT and CDR2 is FQNNGV. This CDR3 contains 16 residues. CDR3: CASSEPLASYHNEQFF. CDR3 in DNA: TGTGCCAGCAGCGAGCCTCTAGCGTCTTACCACAATGAGCAGTTCTTC. The full variable domain, rest sourced from reference TRBV11-2 and TRBJ2-1, is EAGVAQSPRYKIIEKRQSVAFWCNPISGHATLYWYQQILGQGPKLLIQFQNNGVVDDSQLPKDRFSAERLKGVDSTLKIQPAKLEDSAVYLCASSEPLASYHNEQFFGPGTRLTVL.

V is TRBV24-1 and J is TRBJ1-2, with TRBD1 identical over 11 bases. Germline V gene lookup returns CDR1 KGHDR and CDR2 SFDVKD. V was pared by 4 bases and J by 9 bases, with 6 bases of the junction left unmatched. The CDR3 length is 14 residues. In DNA form, the CDR3 reads TGTGCCACCAGTGACCCCGGGACAGGGGGTAGCTACACCTTC. Translation: CATSDPGTGGSYTF.

Remarks on this clone: Other nucleotide sequences in the sample specify the same CDR3. The gene calls are TRBV30 and TRBJ1-2; D uncertain. Between the trimmed V and J ends, which lost 0 bases and 4 bases, there was a span of 3 bases. The CDR3 length is 11 residues. Germline V lookup: CDR1 GTSNPN, CDR2 SVGIG (reference sequence). The CDR3 nucleotides read TGTGCCTGGAGTGTTCGCTATGGCTACACCTTC. Amino acids: CAWSVRYGYTF.